These 14 T cell receptor beta chains were all obtained from the same sample, sequenced in a study of blood T cell repertoires in COVID-19. Produced via immunoSEQ multiplex PCR; TCRdb's table is partial and in-frame only. The table has 250,000 or so clones, roughly 80% seen once. The specimen was PBMCs or T cells enriched from blood (not recorded which). All receptors come from a man between 45 and 60 years old who had recovered from COVID-19.

V and J are TRBV7-2 and TRBJ2-7, with 7 bases matching TRBD2. CDR3 size: 16 residues. CDR1 and CDR2 from the germline V gene are SGHTA and FQGNSA. Trimming at V came to 3 bases and at J to 4 bases, leaving 12 bases not matched to a gene. The CDR3, as DNA: TGTGCCAGCAGCTTGTTAAGGTCCAGCGGGGCGTACGAGCAGTACTTC. It yields the protein CASSLLRSSGAYEQYF.

This clone occurred a few times. The rearrangement uses TRBV5-5 and TRBJ1-4; D ambiguous. Germline V gives CDR1 SGHKS, CDR2 YYEKEE (reference sequence). Trimming took off 4 bases at V and 8 bases at J, with 9 bases between the two ends. The CDR3 contains 12 residues. The CDR3: CASSPYGEKLFF. The CDR3 coding sequence is TGTGCCAGCAGCCCGTACGGGGAAAAACTGTTTTTT.

V usage is TRBV7-9 and J usage is TRBJ1-6, with TRBD1 as a possible D gene (6 bases). Germline V gene lookup returns CDR1 SEHNR and CDR2 FQNEAQ (reference sequence). The CDR3 totals 15 residues. Trimming removed 6 bases from V and 7 bases from J, with 16 bases in between. CDR3 DNA: TGTGCCAGCAGTCGAGGACAGACGATGAATTCACCCCTCCACTTT. This translates into CASSRGQTMNSPLHF.

The chain joins TRBV3-1 (or the pseudogene TRBV3-2) to TRBJ2-2, with 8 bases lining up with TRBD1. The junction had 9 bases not matched to a gene; V was cut back by 2 bases and J by 10 bases. Looked up from germline, CDR1 is LGHDT and CDR2 is YNNKEL (reference sequence). This CDR3 comprises 15 residues. The CDR3 region has the DNA TGTGCCAGCAGCCAACCGGACAGGGTCACGAAGGAGCTGTTTTTT. It translates to CASSQPDRVTKELFF.

This clone was seen more than once but under ten times. The gene calls are TRBV14 and TRBJ1-2; 7 bases line up with TRBD1. Trimming cost V 2 bases and J 4 bases; bases outside gene matches: 7. The CDR3 is 15 residues long. Germline CDR1 and CDR2: SGHDN and FVKESK. In DNA form, the CDR3 reads TGTGCCAGCAGCCAACGAGGGGGCGTCTCCTATGGCTACACCTTC. It specifies CASSQRGGVSYGYTF.

The rearrangement joins TRBV7-2 to TRBJ2-1; possibly TRBD2 for D (7 bases). CDR3 length: 15 residues. The V end was cut by 7 bases, the J end by 4 bases, with 17 bases between. Looked up from germline, CDR1 is SGHTA and CDR2 is FQGNSA. This CDR3 reads CASIPGGGGYNEQFF. In DNA form, the CDR3 reads TGTGCCAGCATTCCTGGGGGCGGGGGTTACAATGAGCAGTTCTTC.

This clone was picked up a small number of times. The rearrangement uses TRBV9 and TRBJ1-2; 8 bases line up with TRBD1. Losses at the gene ends were 4 bases for V and 6 bases for J; bases not matched to a gene: 11. The germline V gene has CDR1 SGDLS and CDR2 YYNGEE. This CDR3 is 15 amino acids long. CDR3 region: CASSFKTGAFDGYTF. CDR3 DNA: TGTGCCAGCAGCTTCAAGACAGGGGCATTCGATGGCTACACCTTC.

This clone was seen a handful of times. The chain uses TRBV12-5 and TRBJ2-7; D uncertain. Trimming removed 5 bases from V and 4 bases from J, with 6 bases in between. Germline loops: CDR1 LGHNT, CDR2 FRNRAP. CDR3 length equals 11 residues. The CDR3 sequence is CASGVNYEQYF. The CDR3 DNA reads TGTGCTAGTGGTGTAAATTACGAGCAGTACTTC.

This chain connects TRBV2 to TRBJ1-5; D may be TRBD1 (6 bases). The V gene lost 3 bases and the J gene lost 5 bases, with 20 bases spanning the gap. The CDR3 is made up of 17 amino acids. Germline V CDR1 and CDR2: SNHLY, FYNNEI. CDR3 amino acids: CASSEWQGLGFDQPQHF. DNA of the CDR3: TGTGCCAGCAGTGAGTGGCAGGGGCTAGGGTTCGATCAGCCCCAGCATTTT. The full variable domain, with the rest looked up from reference TRBV2 and TRBJ1-5, is EPEVTQTPSHQVTQMGQEVILRCVPISNHLYFYWYRQILGQKVEFLVSFYNNEISEKSEIFDDQFSVERPDGSNFTLKIRSTKLEDSAMYFCASSEWQGLGFDQPQHFGDGTRLSIL.

The J gene is TRBJ2-1, the V gene TRBV18; 10 positions agree with TRBD2. The V gene end was trimmed by 0 bases and the J gene end by 3 bases; junction bases not matched to a gene: 2. Looked up from germline, CDR1 is KGHSH and CDR2 is LQKENI. This CDR3 is built from 16 residues. CDR3 amino acids: CASSPPSGRGYNEQFF. CDR3 DNA: TGTGCCAGCTCACCACCCAGCGGGAGGGGCTACAATGAGCAGTTCTTC. Looking up the rest from reference TRBV18 and TRBJ2-1 gives the full variable domain: NAGVMQNPRHLVRRRGQEARLRCSPMKGHSHVYWYRQLPEEGLKFMVYLQKENIIDESGMPKERFSAEFPKEGPSILRIQQVVRGDSAAYFCASSPPSGRGYNEQFFGPGTRLTVL.

J is TRBJ1-5 and V is TRBV27; 7 bases agree with TRBD1. Unmatched junction bases numbered 4, after V lost 3 bases and J lost 5 bases. This CDR3 is 14 amino acids long. Germline V gene sequence: CDR1 MNHEY, CDR2 SMNVEV (reference sequence). DNA of the CDR3: TGTGCCAGCAGTTTCCGGACAGGAGATCAGCCCCAGCATTTT. Amino acids: CASSFRTGDQPQHF.

This rearrangement joins TRBV3-1 (or the pseudogene TRBV3-2) to TRBJ2-7; TRBD1 aligns across 10 bases. With V trimmed by 4 bases and J by 3 bases, 9 bases remained unmatched. The germline V gene encodes CDR1 LGHDT and CDR2 YNNKEL (reference sequence). The CDR3 covers 16 residues. DNA for the CDR3: TGTGCCAGCAGCCGAACGACAGGGGGCGAGCTCTACGAGCAGTACTTC. Its translation: CASSRTTGGELYEQYF.

The chain is built from TRBV12-3 or TRBV12-4 and TRBJ1-5, with a weak D call TRBD1 (6 bases). V was clipped by 3 bases and J by 4 bases, with 7 bases between them. The CDR3 runs 13 residues. The CDR3 DNA reads TGTGCCAGCAGTTTCACAGGGAATCAGCCCCAGCATTTT. It yields the protein CASSFTGNQPQHF.

The V and J genes are TRBV6-5 and TRBJ2-7; D uncertain. This CDR3 is built from 15 residues. Germline assignment: CDR1 MNHEY and CDR2 SVGAGI. Between the trimmed V and J ends, which lost 4 bases and 3 bases, there was a span of 16 bases. CDR3 bases: TGTGCCAGCAGTTCTCCGAGGCATGCCAACTACGAGCAGTACTTC. Residues: CASSSPRHANYEQYF.